These T cell receptor beta chains were read from a single sample in a study of cytomegalovirus exposure and HLA in healthy donors. The protocol was immunoSEQ multiplex PCR, while the TCRdb copy is restricted to in-frame clones and leaves out a portion. The table includes about 150,000 clones, more than 60% detected once. Input material: PBMCs. All receptors derive from a man aged 30 to 45 in good health and CMV-seropositive. Both conserved end residues are part of each CDR3. A D gene is named only where the DNA matches it firmly. For some rows the clone size is stated as once, few or many, or as a class when expanded; others skip it.

>TRBJ2-3|TRBD2|TRBV4-1|NA
CASSQRFSGRAGNTQYF
TGCGCCAGCAGCCAACGCTTTAGCGGGAGGGCCGGTAATACGCAGTATTTT
>TRBJ2-5|NA|TRBV11-3|NA
CASSSPGGEETQYF
TGTGCCAGCAGCTCCCCCGGAGGGGAAGAGACCCAGTACTTC
>TRBJ2-7|NA|TRBV7-9|few
CASSLTARSEQYF
TGTGCCAGCAGCTTGACAGCCAGGTCCGAGCAGTACTTC
>TRBJ2-2|NA|TRBV28|NA
CASNGGSTGELFF
TGTGCCAGCAATGGGGGGAGCACCGGGGAGCTGTTTTTT
>TRBJ2-5|TRBD1|TRBV7-9|NA
CASSTYLTGRVETQYF
TGTGCCAGCAGCACCTACCTGACAGGGCGGGTAGAGACCCAGTACTTC
>TRBJ2-7|TRBD1|TRBV29-1|NA
CSVSPRRDRTYEQYF
TGCAGCGTCTCCCCCCGCCGGGACAGAACCTACGAGCAGTACTTC
>TRBJ2-7|TRBD1|TRBV7-3|once
CASSAIPRDSYEQYF
TGTGCCAGCAGCGCTATCCCCCGGGACAGCTACGAGCAGTACTTC
>TRBJ2-7|NA|TRBV7-9|once
CASSLVEGISHEQYF
TGTGCCAGCAGCTTAGTTGAGGGTATCTCCCACGAGCAGTACTTC
>TRBJ2-7|TRBD1|TRBV10-3|NA
CAISAIGTGLYEQYF
TGTGCCATCAGTGCAATCGGGACAGGGCTCTACGAGCAGTACTTC
>TRBJ1-2|NA|TRBV7-9|NA
CASSFEQGGYTF
TGTGCCAGCAGCTTTGAACAGGGAGGCTACACCTTC
>TRBJ2-7|NA|TRBV5-1|NA
CASSERDNSYEQYF
TGCGCCAGCAGCGAGCGGGACAACTCCTACGAGCAGTACTTC
>TRBJ1-1|TRBD1|TRBV5-4|NA
CASSSYKDRENTEAFF
TGTGCCAGCAGCTCATACAAAGACAGGGAGAACACTGAAGCTTTCTTT